This TCR beta chain was documented in a study of blood T cell repertoires in COVID-19 (dated by TCRdb to 2018 to 2021). As for the study more broadly: Samples from collaborators originated in the United States, Italy and Spain and spanned both the acute and convalescent phases of COVID-19. The prospective study material was composed of cDNA or gDNA derived from T cells, B-cell-depleted T cells, or PBMCs. The dataset comprised deeply sampled blood TCRbeta repertoires from subjects exposed to, actively infected with, or recovered from COVID-19. The repertoires were made available in a free public database intended to serve as a resource for research on the immune response to SARS-CoV-2. The samples were drawn from two sources: the first 160 participants of the ongoing ImmuneRACE study, and 950 to 1,500 subjects contributed by 6 global collaborators. Nearly every sample came with metadata listing a de-identified subject ID, COVID-19 status, age in years and sex. HLA class I and class II types, where available, came from metadata supplied by the sample provider rather than from assay-based typing.

The collaborating institutions used their own protocols to collect whole blood in K2EDTA tubes. For TCRbeta analysis, collaborator samples were shipped as frozen whole blood, as isolated PBMCs, or as DNA extracted from either sample type. As for this clone: Its antigen remains unidentified. Per-base quality was not reported, and no clone a single base away is much larger than it.

CDR1 SGHRS and CDR2 YFSETQ are derived from the germline V gene. V was cut back by 0 bases and J by 4 bases, leaving a gap of 14 bases between them. The cysteine opens and the phenylalanine closes a CDR3 of 15 amino acids. Just CDR3 DNA is preserved here, 45 bases in frame from base 1. The immunoSEQ Assay, a bias-controlled multiplex PCR, was used to amplify TCRbeta CDR3 regions from genomic DNA. The authors' analysis ran thus. The number of nucleated cells in each sample was estimated from the amplification of reference gene primers within the assay. To quantify the absolute abundance of each unique TCRbeta CDR3 rearrangement, sequence reads were collapsed and filtered. For each sample, productive Simpson clonality was calculated by taking the square root of Simpson's diversity index across productive rearrangements. TCRdb limited this immuneACCESS table to in-frame rearrangements with V and J called. A share of clones is missing; checked studies link under half to unresolved V genes, and the rest is unexplained. Clone size and the V and J calls come from that table; the DNA yielded D and trimming. Recorded for this sample are 66,000 or so clones; 80% of them occurred a single time. Of the sample, more than 9.5% is held by the ten largest clones.

Points the paper makes about the study in general: How much clinical and demographic metadata was included differed by source and by participant, and the metadata was provided uncurated.

Sequencing input: peripheral blood. The TCR originated in a human donor in a cohort sampled during active COVID-19. Here the chain combines TRBV5-1 and TRBJ2-7, with a tentative D gene TRBD1 over 6 matching bases. The nucleotide sequence reads TGCGCCAGCAGCTTGGCCGCCACTCAGGGGTACGAGCAGTACTTC. Its product reads: CASSLAATQGYEQYF.